This entry is about one TCR beta chain. Those who donated were healthy bone marrow donors. Donors showed nominal health when sampled, although they likely had unrecorded immune exposures. The source of the sample is a study of cytomegalovirus exposure and HLA in healthy donors. PCR amplification relied on 60 Vbeta primers (plus 13 Jbeta primers). Original processing notes: Per a later analysis, the number of unique TCR beta chains was around 79 million, of which about 11 million were shared. Clones were read by immunoSEQ multiplex PCR, and TCRdb kept only the in-frame ones, dropping some. The DNA gave D and trimming, while V, J and clone size come from that table. Of around 150,000 clones in the sample, roughly 90% were seen once. What was sequenced was PBMCs. This receptor was identified in a woman aged 40-49 years in good health and CMV-seronegative.

CDR3 coding DNA: TGCGCCAGCGGGATAGGGGCGGGGAGCTCCTACGAGCAGTACTTC. Translating it yields CASGIGAGSSYEQYF. The rearrangement links TRBV10-2 to TRBJ2-7; possibly TRBD2 for D (6 bases). Germline lookup yields CDR1 WSHSY and CDR2 SAAADI. V was pared by 8 bases and J by 0 bases, with 17 bases between. The CDR3 is 15 amino acids.